This T cell receptor (beta chain) was sequenced for a study of blood T cell repertoires in COVID-19. Study at large: Samples representing acute and convalescent COVID-19 were sourced from the United States, Italy and Spain. T cells, B-cell-depleted T cells, or PBMCs provided the cDNA or gDNA that served as material.

Per the original data handling: Cell counts per sample came from amplifying reference gene primers. TCRdb's table, derived via immunoSEQ multiplex PCR, lists solely in-frame clones and lacks some. V, J and clone size reflect that table, while D and trimming were determined from the DNA. The repertoire has around 300,000 clones, about 89% of them found once; the top ten carry 2% to 2.5%. Sequencing was done on a sample of peripheral blood. This clonotype was obtained from a man aged 45 to 65 with acute or convalescent COVID-19.

Written as DNA, the CDR3 is TGTGCCAGCAGCGTAGAGGCCAGGGGCATGAACACTGAAGCTTTCTTT. It is translated as CASSVEARGMNTEAFF. The chain has TRBV9 and TRBJ1-1; maybe TRBD1 (6 bases). This CDR3 contains 16 residues. The V gene lost 0 bases and the J gene lost 0 bases, with 12 bases spanning the gap. Germline CDR1 is SGDLS and CDR2 is YYNGEE.